The 25 T cell receptor beta chains listed next were all sequenced from one sample in a study of neurological immune-mediated disorders. TCRdb used MiXCR to reprocess the 5' RACE reads, holding one entry per CDR3 protein. Of approximately 37,000 distinct CDR3 sequences in the sample, 13% to 15% are singletons; the top ten hold over 25%. Source material: PBMCs. The source is a woman between 50 and 59 years old with HTLV-1-associated myelopathy (HAM/TSP).

This clonotype has at least ten counts. This rearrangement joins TRBV6-2 or TRBV6-3 to TRBJ2-7, with a weak D call TRBD1 (5 bases). V shed 7 bases and J shed 0 bases, with 7 bases lying between them. This CDR3 is 12 amino acids long. Germline CDR1 MNHEY, CDR2 SVGEGT. This CDR3 is CASKGLSYEQYV. The DNA of the CDR3 is TGTGCCAGCAAGGGGCTCTCCTACGAGCAGTACGTC.

This clonotype was observed many times. J is TRBJ1-1 and V is TRBV5-1; D gene uncertain. The CDR3 has 14 amino acids. Germline CDR1 is SGHRS and CDR2 is YFSETQ. Deletions cut 0 bases from V and 0 bases from J, with 6 bases between. DNA of the CDR3: TGCGCCAGCAGCTTGGGCGAATTGAACACTGAAGCTTTCTTT. Protein product: CASSLGELNTEAFF.

Worth noting for this clonotype: This may arise from a read error, as a much more abundant clone is one base away. The chain carries TRBV10-3 and TRBJ1-1; no reliable D call. Trimming removed 0 bases from V and 1 base from J, with 12 bases in between. CDR1 and CDR2 from the germline V gene are ENHRY and SYGVKD. This CDR3 is 16 amino acids long. CDR3 region: CAISESVLVGNTEAFF. As DNA, the CDR3 is TGTGCCATCAGTGAGTCGGTTTTGGTTGGGAACACTGAAGCTTTCTTT.

This clonotype was seen many times. J is TRBJ2-3 and V is TRBV5-1; no clear D. V was pared by 3 bases and J by 2 bases, with 7 bases between. This CDR3 spans 13 amino acids. Germline CDR1 and CDR2: SGHRS and YFSETQ. The CDR3 region is CASSSDHTDTQYF. CDR3 coding DNA: TGCGCCAGCAGCTCCGATCACACAGATACGCAGTATTTT.

There are many counts of this clonotype. The CDR3 sequence: CASSLQGTKNIQYF. CDR3 nucleotide sequence: TGCGCCAGCAGCTTACAGGGGACCAAAAACATTCAGTACTTC. The chain combines TRBV5-1 with TRBJ2-4; 7 bases fit TRBD1. Germline CDR1 reads SGHRS; CDR2 reads YFSETQ. V was clipped by 2 bases and J by 2 bases; unmatched bases: 1. CDR3 length equals 14 residues.

This clonotype was observed many times. V usage is TRBV15 and J usage is TRBJ2-3; 8 nucleotides match TRBD2. The V and J ends lost 0 bases and 2 bases, in that order; junction bases with no gene match: 4. This CDR3 has 16 residues. Germline V gives CDR1 LNHNV, CDR2 YYDKDF (reference sequence). CDR3 protein: CATSRDRGGPTDTQYF. DNA for the CDR3: TGTGCCACCAGCAGAGATCGGGGGGGCCCCACAGATACGCAGTATTTT. The full variable domain, rest sourced from reference TRBV15 and TRBJ2-3, is DAMVIQNPRYQVTQFGKPVTLSCSQTLNHNVMYWYQQKSSQAPKLLFHYYDKDFNNEADTPDNFQSRRPNTSFCFLDIRSPGLGDTAMYLCATSRDRGGPTDTQYFGPGTRLTVL.

The chain combines TRBV6-6 with TRBJ1-6; 8 bases are a match to TRBD1. Looked up from germline, CDR1 is MNHNY and CDR2 is SVGAGI (reference sequence). V dropped 0 bases and J dropped 1; count of bases not matched to a gene: 8. CDR3 length: 19 amino acids. CDR3 bases: TGTGCCAGCAGTTACTCGACAGGCGGGACAGGATCCTATAATTCACCCCTCCACTTT. This gives the protein CASSYSTGGTGSYNSPLHF.

The chain recombines TRBV20-1 with TRBJ2-2, with TRBD2 matching over 8 bases. The CDR3 is made up of 16 amino acids. Trimming cost V 3 bases and J 10 bases; bases outside gene matches: 16. CDR1 is DFQATT, CDR2 SNEGSKA, per germline (reference sequence). The CDR3 loop reads CSASRPYPSGSAELFF. The CDR3 nucleotides are TGCAGTGCTAGTCGGCCCTACCCCAGCGGGAGCGCGGAGCTGTTTTTT.

This clonotype was observed many times. The CDR3 DNA sequence: TGCAGCGTTGCTCTTCAGGGATCAGAAGCTTTCTTT. It codes for CSVALQGSEAFF. The chain uses TRBV29-1 and TRBJ1-1, with a weak D call TRBD1 (5 bases). CDR3 size: 12 residues. CDR1 and CDR2 from the germline V gene are SQVTM and ANQGSEA. V dropped 4 bases and J dropped 8 bases, with 14 bases sitting between them.

This clonotype was recorded at least ten times. V usage is TRBV6-6 and J usage is TRBJ2-2; D may be TRBD1 (6 bases). CDR1 MNHNY and CDR2 SVGAGI come from the germline V gene (reference sequence). The CDR3 covers 16 residues. With 10 bases removed from V and 7 bases from J, the gap between germline ends came to 25 bases. CDR3 DNA: TGTGCCACATACACCGGGACAAGGAATGGGCACGGGGAGCTGTTTTTT. Encoded protein: CATYTGTRNGHGELFF.

This clonotype was picked up many times. The chain combines TRBV5-1 with TRBJ1-1; the D gene is possibly TRBD1 (5 bases). Germline CDR1 reads SGHRS; CDR2 reads YFSETQ. The CDR3 contains 15 residues. V was cut by 1 base and J by 6 bases, with 16 bases left in between. The chain's CDR3 is CASSLLGTGDAEAFF. CDR3 coding DNA: TGCGCCAGCAGCTTGTTGGGGACGGGTGACGCTGAAGCTTTCTTT.

In its sample, this clonotype was seen many times. CDR3 coding DNA: TGCAGTGCTAGGAGACAGGGGGACAATTCACCCCTCCACTTT. Amino acids: CSARRQGDNSPLHF. This rearrangement joins TRBV20-1 to TRBJ1-6, with 9 bases fitting TRBD1. Germline V CDR1 and CDR2: DFQATT, SNEGSKA (reference sequence). The J segment lost 7 bases and the V segment lost 3 bases, leaving 4 bases of the junction unmatched. The CDR3 covers 14 residues.

This clonotype was detected ten times or more. J is TRBJ2-2 and V is TRBV5-1, with 12 bases matching TRBD2. CDR1 is SGHRS, CDR2 YFSETQ, per germline. This CDR3 comprises 17 residues. Germline trimming cut 5 bases from V and 6 bases from J; bases unmatched to any gene: 11. The CDR3 sequence: CASSFGASGGASGELFF. DNA for the CDR3: TGCGCCAGCAGTTTTGGAGCTAGCGGGGGGGCCTCCGGGGAGCTGTTTTTT. The full variable domain, with the rest looked up from reference TRBV5-1 and TRBJ2-2, is KAGVTQTPRYLIKTRGQQVTLSCSPISGHRSVSWYQQTPGQGLQFLFEYFSETQRNKGNFPGRFSGRQFSNSRSEMNVSTLELGDSALYLCASSFGASGGASGELFFGEGSRLTVL.

This sequence joins TRBV28 and TRBJ2-7; D gene uncertain. CDR1 is MDHEN, CDR2 SYDVKM, per germline. The CDR3 runs 15 residues. With 5 bases removed from V and 0 bases from J, the gap between germline ends came to 14 bases. The CDR3 DNA reads TGTGCCAGCAGTCCCCTTAGCATCAGCTCCTACGAGCAGTACTTC. Encoded protein: CASSPLSISSYEQYF.

The chain has TRBV6-5 and TRBJ1-2; 10 bases match TRBD1. CDR3 size: 16 residues. The V gene end was trimmed by 9 bases and the J gene end by 4 bases; junction bases not matched to a gene: 14. Germline V gives CDR1 MNHEY, CDR2 SVGAGI. The CDR3 reads CARAGTGVHAPYGYTF. The CDR3, as DNA: TGTGCCAGAGCCGGGACAGGGGTACATGCTCCCTATGGCTACACCTTC.

In the case of this clonotype: Since no conserved phenylalanine or tryptophan closes the CDR3, a read error is the likely cause. The chain uses TRBV3-1 and TRBJ2-7; D is perhaps TRBD2 (5 bases). The CDR3 covers 15 residues. The germline V gene has CDR1 LGHDT and CDR2 YNNKEL (reference sequence). CDR3 coding DNA: TGTGCCAACAGCCAAGAGATGGTGGTTTCGGGAGAGCAGTACTTA. Residues: CANSQEMVVSGEQYL.

This clonotype was found many times. The chain is built from TRBV5-1 and TRBJ2-5; 10 positions match TRBD1. V shed 1 base and J 3 bases; nucleotides not matched to a gene: 6. The CDR3 has 16 amino acids. The germline gives CDR1 SGHRS, CDR2 YFSETQ. DNA of the CDR3: TGCGCCAGCAGCTTGTACCCTGGACAGGGGGAAGAGACCCAGTACTTC. As protein: CASSLYPGQGEETQYF.

This clonotype was counted ten times or more. This sequence joins TRBV7-8 and TRBJ2-7; D may be TRBD1 (5 bases). V lost 1 base to trimming and J lost 3 bases, with 13 bases between them. Germline V gene data show CDR1 as SGHVS and CDR2 as FQNEAQ. This CDR3 has 15 amino acids. CDR3 DNA: TGTGCCAGCAGCTTAGGGTGGGCAGGGCGCTACGAGCAGTACTTC. As protein: CASSLGWAGRYEQYF.

This clonotype was seen at least ten times. The J gene is TRBJ2-7, the V gene TRBV3-1; D not certain. Per the germline V gene, CDR1 is LGHDT and CDR2 is YNNKEL (reference sequence). This CDR3 has 16 residues. V shed 0 bases and J shed 3 bases, with 15 bases lying between them. This CDR3 is CASSQDGPGSFYEQYF. In DNA, the CDR3 is TGTGCCAGCAGCCAAGATGGTCCGGGTAGCTTCTACGAGCAGTACTTC.

This clonotype was counted many times. The rearrangement joins TRBV11-3 to TRBJ2-2; D perhaps matches TRBD1 (6 bases). The length of the CDR3 is 16 residues. V lost 3 bases and J lost 4, with 15 bases in between. The germline gives CDR1 SGHNT, CDR2 YENEEA. The DNA of the CDR3 is TGTGCCAGCAGCTTGGCCAGGGGTGGTGGCACCGGGGAGCTGTTTTTT. Translated, it gives CASSLARGGGTGELFF.

About this clonotype: A much larger clone differs from this one at a single base, so this may be a read error. The V and J genes are TRBV20-1 and TRBJ2-1; tentatively, D is TRBD1 (6 bases). CDR1 and CDR2 from the germline V gene are DFQATT and SNEGSKA (reference sequence). V was cut by 0 bases and J by 5 bases, with 14 bases left in between. This CDR3 contains 15 residues. The CDR3 region has the DNA TGCAGTGCTAGAGATGGGACACGGAACGACAATGAGCAGTTCTTC. It is translated as CSARDGTRNDNEQFF.

This clonotype was seen at least ten times. The genes are TRBV7-8 and TRBJ1-5, with D hard to call. Germline assignment: CDR1 SGHVS and CDR2 FQNEAQ. V gave up 5 bases and J gave up 3 bases, with 5 bases separating them. The CDR3 extends over 12 amino acids. This CDR3 reads CASSLPNQPQHF. The CDR3 nucleotides are TGTGCCAGCAGCCTCCCCAATCAGCCCCAGCATTTT.

This clonotype showed up many times. This rearrangement joins TRBV5-1 to TRBJ2-7, with 9 bases lining up with TRBD2. CDR1 and CDR2 from the germline V gene are SGHRS and YFSETQ. J was trimmed by 4 bases and V by 4 bases; bases with no gene match: 6. The CDR3 length is 14 residues. This CDR3 reads CASSPGTSWYEQYF. The CDR3 nucleotides are TGCGCCAGCAGCCCCGGGACTAGCTGGTACGAGCAGTACTTC.

This clonotype was counted many times. V is TRBV7-2 and J is TRBJ2-7; 8 nucleotides line up with TRBD2. The V and J ends lost 0 bases and 2 bases, in that order; junction bases with no gene match: 12. The CDR3 sequence is 18 residues long. Germline values: CDR1 SGHTA, CDR2 FQGNSA. For the CDR3, the DNA is TGTGCCAGCAGCTTAGCGTCCAGCGGGGGAACTCGTCCCTACGAGCAGTACTTC. It translates to CASSLASSGGTRPYEQYF.

The sample holds many counts of this clonotype. The V call is TRBV27, the J call TRBJ2-3; 10 positions agree with TRBD1. V trimming: 6 bases; J trimming: 6 bases; junction bases outside the gene matches: 6. Germline V CDR1 and CDR2: MNHEY, SMNVEV (reference sequence). This CDR3 is built from 14 residues. This chain's CDR3 is CASRRTGGKDTQYF. The DNA for the CDR3 is TGTGCCAGCAGACGGACAGGGGGAAAGGATACGCAGTATTTT.